This T cell receptor (beta chain) was captured in a study of T cell responses to AZD1222 COVID-19 vaccine listed by TCRdb under 2021. As for the study more broadly: AZD1222 recipients with second doses at about 4 weeks or about 12 weeks were pooled, because spike-specific TCR depth and breadth did not differ between schedules. A total of just over 230 trial participants underwent TCR sequencing, of whom around 210 had received two doses of AZD1222 and some 25 had received two doses of the MenACWY control vaccine. Enrollment into the trials was organized by age into subgroups of 18-55, 56-69 and 70-plus years, and those subgroups contained about 160, 30 and 59 TCR-sequenced participants, respectively.

The CDR3 regions of human TCRbeta chains were analyzed by immunosequencing. Per the original workflow: TCRs in the repertoires were matched against a reference library of SARS-CoV-2-specific TCRs that had been generated with the MIRA antigen-specificity platform. Breadth was defined as the fraction of unique TCRs that were SARS-CoV-2-associated. Depth was defined as the fraction of total T cells that were SARS-CoV-2-associated. Using the MIRA data, each spike-specific TCR was mapped to the spike region that the TCR reacts to and placed in a CD4 or CD8 class. Log10-transformed breadth and depth values were compared by one-way ANOVA with Sidak's multiple comparisons tests. TCRdb's version of the immuneACCESS table is confined to in-frame rearrangements and falls short of the full clone set. An unresolved V gene accounts for under half of the shortfall where checked; the remainder is of unknown origin. The DNA was the basis for D and trimming; V, J and clone size are from that table. The sample contains 90,000 to 130,000 clones, around 80% of them found a single time. 4.6% of the sample is in the top ten clones.

CDR3 length: 12 amino acids, cysteine to phenylalanine. The CDR3 DNA has 36 bases and is translated from base 1. For CDR1 and CDR2, the germline V gene (reference sequence) lists GTSNPN and SVGIG. V lost 3 bases and J lost 8 bases, and the count of bases not matched to a germline gene is 2. General conclusions and limits of the study: The 56-69-year group was small, and its depth increase did not reach significance, likely because of low power. Epitopes outside the regions mutated in the B.1.351 and B.1.1.7 variants were reportedly recognized by nearly half of the unique spike-specific TCRs. Vaccine-associated CD4 TCRs spanned the whole spike protein, with dominant responses in regions 160-218 and 743-854. A significant rise in spike-specific TCR breadth and depth was observed after two AZD1222 doses relative to day 0 and relative to MenACWY recipients. Conclusions about previously exposed vaccinees are limited, since just 6 or 7 AZD1222 recipients were seropositive for SARS-CoV-2 at baseline. Participants were mostly white British, with more females than males. The authors suggested clonal diversity may have been underestimated. Because no day 14 peak-response samples were available, repertoires were characterized only after the peak T cell response.

Remarks on this clone: Its antigen has not been determined. Per-base qualities were not stored, and no clone one base away is much larger.

Reading the label with the study, this specimen's time point is: baseline before first vaccination. Vaccinee samples came from UK trials COV001 and COV002, including a single-blind randomized controlled phase 2/3 trial of AZD1222 (ChAdOx1 nCoV-19) in healthy adults. For TCRbeta chain sequencing, PBMC samples were collected from trial participants at day 0 and at day 28 after the second dose. The source material was peripheral blood, sampled on day 0 of AZD1222 vaccination. The receptor comes from an adult in good health. The chain is made from TRBV30 and TRBJ1-2; 11 bases in the junction line up with TRBD1. The DNA sequence reads TGTGCCTGGAGAGGGACAGGGGGAGGCTACACCTTC. This sequence encodes CAWRGTGGGYTF.